The entry below gives a single T cell receptor beta chain sequence along with its context. The data were taken from a study of blood T cell repertoires in COVID-19. Study overall: COVID-19 samples collected from the United States, Italy and Spain covered acute and convalescent phases. Sample material is recorded as cDNA or gDNA derived from T cells, B-cell-depleted T cells, or PBMCs.

Germline trimming cut 6 bases from V and 5 bases from J; bases unmatched to any gene: 6. This CDR3 contains 13 residues. CDR1 is MNHEY, CDR2 SMNVEV, per germline (reference sequence). In the study's own analysis: Counts of nucleated cells, estimated from reference gene primer amplification, were obtained. The repertoire was sequenced with immunoSEQ multiplex PCR; TCRdb's copy has only in-frame clones and lacks some. The DNA gave D and trimming, while V, J and clone size come from that table. This sample yields about 72,000 clones, of which under 90% are seen a single time; approximately 11% belongs to the top ten.

The clonotype comes from a man aged 65 to 85 with active or convalescent COVID-19. Sample: peripheral blood. This chain links TRBV27 with TRBJ2-7, with 8 bases identical to TRBD2. The CDR3 sequence: CASSHRGGDEQYF. The CDR3 DNA reads TGTGCCAGCAGCCATCGGGGGGGCGACGAGCAGTACTTC.